The clone carrying this T cell receptor beta chain was observed once. Per the study methods: Amplification of reference gene primers was used by the study to estimate nucleated cell counts. The table came from immunoSEQ multiplex PCR; TCRdb's copy has only in-frame clones and leaves some out. Clone size and V and J calls were adopted from that table, with D and trimming inferred from the DNA. The sample includes roughly 80,000 clones, about 85% seen only once; the top ten take over 5.5%. This sample was taken from a study of blood T cell repertoires in COVID-19. Study overall: Samples of COVID-19 (acute and convalescent) were obtained from the United States, Italy and Spain. Nucleic acid was either cDNA or gDNA, and it came from T cells, B-cell-depleted T cells, or PBMCs.

Germline CDR1 and CDR2: MNHEY and SVGAGI. The CDR3 loop spans 14 amino acids. V shed 6 bases and J 4 bases; nucleotides not matched to a gene: 4. This receptor was obtained from a man between 60 and 75 years old with active or convalescent COVID-19. The chain is built from TRBV6-5 and TRBJ2-5; 11 bases are a match to TRBD2. The sample taken for sequencing was peripheral blood. CDR3 coding DNA: TGTGCCAGCAGCCTCACTAGCGGGGGAGAGACCCAGTACTTC. Translating it yields CASSLTSGGETQYF.